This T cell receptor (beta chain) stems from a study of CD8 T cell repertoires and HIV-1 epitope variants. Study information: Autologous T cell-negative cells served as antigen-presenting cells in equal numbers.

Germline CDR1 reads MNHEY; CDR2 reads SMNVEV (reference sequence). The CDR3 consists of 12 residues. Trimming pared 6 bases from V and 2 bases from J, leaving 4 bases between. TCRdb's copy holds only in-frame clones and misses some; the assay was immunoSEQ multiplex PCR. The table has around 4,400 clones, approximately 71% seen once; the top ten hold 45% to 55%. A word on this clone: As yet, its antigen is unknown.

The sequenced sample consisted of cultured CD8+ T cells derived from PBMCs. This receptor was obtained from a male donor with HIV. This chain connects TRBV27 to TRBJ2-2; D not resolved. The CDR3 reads CASSHNTGELFF. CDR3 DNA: TGTGCCAGCAGCCATAACACCGGGGAGCTGTTTTTT.